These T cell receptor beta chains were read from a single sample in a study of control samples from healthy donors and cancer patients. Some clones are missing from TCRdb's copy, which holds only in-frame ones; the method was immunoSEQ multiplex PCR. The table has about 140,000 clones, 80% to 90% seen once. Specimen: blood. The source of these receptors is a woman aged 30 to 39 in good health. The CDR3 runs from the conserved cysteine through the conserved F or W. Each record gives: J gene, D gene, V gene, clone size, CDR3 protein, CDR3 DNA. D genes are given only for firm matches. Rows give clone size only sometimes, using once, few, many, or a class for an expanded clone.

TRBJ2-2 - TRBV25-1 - CASSVIGATDTGELFF TGTGCCAGCAGTGTCATAGGGGCGACGGACACCGGGGAGCTGTTTTTT
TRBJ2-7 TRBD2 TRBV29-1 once CSVRGVYEQYF TGCAGCGTTCGGGGGGTTTACGAGCAGTACTTC
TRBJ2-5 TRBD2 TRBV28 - CASSFTSGLGETQYF TGTGCCAGCAGTTTCACTAGCGGTTTAGGAGAGACCCAGTACTTC
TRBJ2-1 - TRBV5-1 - CASSGDDRFSSYNEQFF TGCGCCAGCAGCGGGGACGATCGCTTCAGCTCCTACAATGAGCAGTTCTTC
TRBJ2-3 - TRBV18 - CASLTGGTDTQYF TGTGCCAGCTTAACCGGAGGGACAGATACGCAGTATTTT
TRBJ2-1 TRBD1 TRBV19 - CASSSQGAYNEQFF TGTGCCAGTAGTTCCCAGGGGGCGTACAATGAGCAGTTCTTC
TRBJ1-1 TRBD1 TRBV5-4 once CASSLVGQGVVGTEAFF TGTGCCAGCAGCTTGGTGGGACAGGGGGTGGTGGGCACTGAAGCTTTCTTT
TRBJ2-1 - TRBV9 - CASSVGIKVYNEQFF TGTGCCAGCAGCGTTGGGATCAAAGTATACAATGAGCAGTTCTTC
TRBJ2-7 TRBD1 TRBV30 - CAWTPWTGGFYEQYF TGTGCCTGGACCCCTTGGACAGGGGGCTTCTACGAGCAGTACTTC
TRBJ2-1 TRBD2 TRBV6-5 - CASQAGGPREQFF TGTGCCAGTCAAGCGGGAGGGCCGCGGGAGCAGTTCTTC
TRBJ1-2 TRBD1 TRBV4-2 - CASSQDPDRVRYGYTF TGTGCCAGCAGCCAAGATCCCGACAGGGTGAGGTATGGCTACACCTTC
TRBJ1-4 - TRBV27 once CASSLAGRFGEKLFF TGTGCCAGCAGTTTAGCGGGTCGCTTCGGTGAAAAACTGTTTTTT
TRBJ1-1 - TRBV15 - CATSRDSLGNTEAFF TGTGCCACCAGCAGAGATAGCTTGGGGAACACTGAAGCTTTCTTT
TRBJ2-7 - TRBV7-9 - CASSWGNSYEQYF TGTGCCAGCAGCTGGGGCAACTCCTACGAGCAGTACTTC
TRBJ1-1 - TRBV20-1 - CSARWDTEAFF TGCAGTGCTCGGTGGGACACTGAAGCTTTCTTT
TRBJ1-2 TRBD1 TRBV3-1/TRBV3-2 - CASTLQGARGYTF TGTGCCAGCACCCTACAGGGGGCGCGAGGCTACACCTTC
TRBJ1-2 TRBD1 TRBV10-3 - CATTTGSGYTF TGTGCCACTACGACAGGGTCTGGCTACACCTTC
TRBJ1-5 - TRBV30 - CAWSSQENQPQHF TGTGCCTGGAGTAGCCAGGAAAATCAGCCCCAGCATTTT
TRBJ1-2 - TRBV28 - CASRDSYGYTF TGTGCCAGCAGAGATTCCTATGGCTACACCTTC
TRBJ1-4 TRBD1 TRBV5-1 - CASSLGADRGVGEKLFF TGCGCCAGCAGCTTGGGGGCCGACAGGGGGGTTGGTGAAAAACTGTTTTTT
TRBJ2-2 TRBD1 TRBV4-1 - CASSQTGGVGGELFF TGCGCCAGCAGCCAGACAGGGGGCGTTGGCGGGGAGCTGTTTTTT
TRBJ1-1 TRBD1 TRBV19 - CASRYRDRVTEAFF TGTGCCAGTAGATATCGGGACAGGGTCACTGAAGCTTTCTTT
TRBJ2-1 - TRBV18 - CASSRERDSSYNEQFF TGTGCCAGCTCCAGGGAGCGGGACAGCTCTTACAATGAGCAGTTCTTC
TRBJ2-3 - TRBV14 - CASSQDPFTQYF TGTGCCAGCAGCCAAGACCCCTTTACGCAGTATTTT
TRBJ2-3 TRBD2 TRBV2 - CASSEGGLAGNTQYF TGTGCCAGCAGTGAAGGGGGCCTAGCGGGTAATACGCAGTATTTT
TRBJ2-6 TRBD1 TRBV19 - CASSPGTGGTGANVLTF TGTGCCAGTAGTCCCGGGACAGGGGGCACTGGGGCCAACGTCCTGACTTTC
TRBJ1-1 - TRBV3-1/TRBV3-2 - CASSQEGTRTEAFF TGTGCCAGCAGCCAAGAGGGGACACGAACTGAAGCTTTCTTT
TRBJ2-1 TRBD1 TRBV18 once CASSPPGKTGSHEQFF TGTGCCAGCTCACCACCAGGGAAGACAGGGTCCCATGAGCAGTTCTTC